The clone carrying this T cell receptor beta chain was picked up one time. Sequenced by immunoSEQ multiplex PCR; TCRdb stores in-frame clones only, minus some. The profile shows some 150,000 clones, approximately 94% of them singletons. Germline V gene lookup returns CDR1 SGHKS and CDR2 YYEKEE (reference sequence). Deletions cut 0 bases from V and 9 bases from J, with 6 bases between. The length of the CDR3 is 12 residues. This entry comes from a study of control samples from healthy donors and cancer patients. The chain employs TRBV5-5 and TRBJ2-2; maybe TRBD1 (5 bases). What was sequenced was blood. The receptor's source is a man aged 40-55 years in good health. This CDR3 reads CASSLVDRELFF. The CDR3 region has the DNA TGTGCCAGCAGCTTGGTGGACAGGGAGCTGTTTTTT.